This T cell receptor (beta chain) comes out of a study of blood T cells in healthy people across ages. Germline CDR1 reads SGHTA; CDR2 reads FQGNSA. CDR3 length equals 15 residues. Trimming left V 4 bases short and J 2 bases short, with 15 bases between. Alongside a J-beta primer mix, a sample-barcoded 5' primer served in a second PCR lasting about 7 to 11 cycles. TCRdb re-derived calls from the 5' RACE reads in MiXCR, one entry per CDR3 protein. This sample has hundreds of thousands of distinct CDR3 sequences; approximately 48% occur once, and the top ten carry about 19%. The sample comprised blood. This TCR was sampled from a man in his sixties in good health. The chain employs TRBV7-2 and TRBJ2-7; D not resolved. The CDR3 DNA reads as TGTGCCAGCAGCTCCAGAGGTAGTCTCACCTACGAGCAGTACTTC. Translation gives CASSSRGSLTYEQYF. Using reference TRBV7-2 and TRBJ2-7 for the parts outside the CDR3, the full variable domain is GAGVSQSPSNKVTEKGKDVELRCDPISGHTALYWYRQSLGQGLEFLIYFQGNSAPDKSGLPSDRFSAERTGGSVSTLTIQRTQQEDSAVYLCASSSRGSLTYEQYFGPGTRLTVT.